One sample yielded the 27 T cell receptor beta chains listed below, sequenced in a study of shared clonotypes between healthy human individuals. Sequencing was performed with immunoSEQ multiplex PCR; in TCRdb, only in-frame clones are kept and a portion is missing. The profile shows 850,000 to 1,200,000 clones, about 80% of them singletons. The material sequenced was memory CD4+ T cells sorted from blood. Subset specified: CD45RA-negative fraction. These receptors all stem from a man aged 18 to 29 in good health.

J is TRBJ1-2 and V is TRBV29-1, with 8 bases matching TRBD1. CDR1 SQVTM and CDR2 ANQGSEA come from the germline V gene. The trim removed 6 bases at V and 8 bases at J, leaving 14 bases unmatched. This CDR3 comprises 14 residues. The CDR3 is CSVTPGTGDLGYTF. DNA for the CDR3: TGCAGCGTCACCCCTGGGACAGGCGATTTGGGCTACACCTTC.

The V gene is TRBV19, the J gene TRBJ1-2, with TRBD1 matching over 7 bases. V lost 6 bases and J lost 5; bases outside the gene matches: 12. Germline loops: CDR1 LNHDA, CDR2 SQIVND (reference sequence). This CDR3 has 15 residues. The CDR3 coding sequence is TGTGCCAGTAGCCATTTGACAGGGACAACTTATGGCTACACCTTC. This sequence encodes CASSHLTGTTYGYTF.

The rearrangement joins TRBV2 to TRBJ2-7; the match to TRBD2 covers 13 bases. V was pared by 5 bases and J by 2 bases, with 3 bases of the junction left unmatched. CDR3 length: 15 residues. The V gene's germline CDR1 is SNHLY and CDR2 FYNNEI. CDR3 sequence: CASSRTSGGPYEQYF. The DNA of the CDR3 is TGTGCCAGCAGTAGGACTAGCGGGGGCCCCTACGAGCAGTACTTC.

The gene calls are TRBV6-1 and TRBJ2-2; TRBD1 aligns across 7 bases. Germline-derived CDR1 and CDR2 are MNHNS and SASEGT. The CDR3 contains 15 residues. J gave up 4 bases and V 10 bases, and 12 bases lay outside the gene matches. The CDR3 sequence: CANSREGARTGELFF. The CDR3 coding sequence is TGTGCCAACTCGCGCGAGGGGGCTCGCACCGGGGAGCTGTTTTTT.

The genes are TRBV6-5 and TRBJ1-2; D ambiguous. Germline V gives CDR1 MNHEY, CDR2 SVGAGI. Trimming pared 4 bases from V and 0 bases from J, leaving 12 bases between. There are 15 residues in the CDR3. In DNA, the CDR3 is TGTGCCAGCAGTTCGCAAGCAAGAGCTAACTATGGCTACACCTTC. It translates to CASSSQARANYGYTF.

This clone has only a few counts. The rearrangement links TRBV10-3 to TRBJ2-1; D remains ambiguous. With 8 bases removed from V and 0 bases from J, the gap between germline ends came to 14 bases. There are 15 residues in the CDR3. Germline CDR1 reads ENHRY; CDR2 reads SYGVKD. In DNA, the CDR3 is TGTGCCATCTCCCCAGGCGCTAGCTCCTACAATGAGCAGTTCTTC. This encodes CAISPGASSYNEQFF.

Comments on this clone: A single base separates this from a much larger clone, so it may be a read error. V gene TRBV7-2 combines with J gene TRBJ1-1; maybe TRBD1 (6 bases). The V and J ends lost 4 bases and 1 base respectively, with 7 bases between them. CDR3 length: 13 amino acids. The germline V gene encodes CDR1 SGHTA and CDR2 FQGNSA. The CDR3 DNA sequence: TGTGCCAGCAGCTCACAGGGGAACACTGAAGCTTTCTTT. It translates to CASSSQGNTEAFF.

Turning to this clone: Other nucleotide sequences from this sample produce the same CDR3. The rearrangement links TRBV5-4 to TRBJ2-5; D is perhaps TRBD2 (6 bases). The V end lost 4 bases, the J end lost 4 bases, and 11 bases lay between the germline ends. CDR3 length: 13 amino acids. Germline V CDR1 and CDR2: SGHNT, YYREEE (reference sequence). The CDR3 sequence is CASSLQGGETQYF. CDR3 bases: TGTGCCAGCAGCCTTCAGGGAGGAGAGACCCAGTACTTC.

The V call is TRBV15, the J call TRBJ1-1; D gene unclear. CDR1 and CDR2 from the germline V gene are LNHNV and YYDKDF (reference sequence). This CDR3 region has 14 residues. V lost 5 bases and J lost 1, with 11 bases in between. CDR3 bases: TGTGCCACCAGCTCCCGTAGTGGGAACACTGAAGCTTTCTTT. Encoded protein: CATSSRSGNTEAFF.

In its sample, this clone was seen once. This chain connects TRBV18 to TRBJ2-2; D unclear. The ends were cut back, 5 bases at V and 4 bases at J, with 14 bases in the middle. The CDR3 runs 15 residues. The germline V gene has CDR1 KGHSH and CDR2 LQKENI. CDR3 region: CASSSAGARTGELFF. In nucleotides, the CDR3 is TGTGCCAGCTCATCCGCTGGAGCCCGCACCGGGGAGCTGTTTTTT.

The chain uses TRBV5-1 and TRBJ2-2; 12 nucleotides align to TRBD1. V shed 4 bases and J 7 bases; nucleotides not matched to a gene: 5. Germline assignment: CDR1 SGHRS and CDR2 YFSETQ. The CDR3 length is 15 residues. The CDR3 protein is CASSVRDRGLGELFF. CDR3 DNA: TGCGCCAGCAGCGTCCGGGACAGGGGGCTCGGGGAGCTGTTTTTT.

This chain connects TRBV9 to TRBJ2-4; 11 bases are shared with TRBD1. Unmatched junction bases numbered 6, after V lost 4 bases and J lost 12 bases. The CDR3 covers 13 residues. Germline CDR1 and CDR2: SGDLS and YYNGEE. The DNA for the CDR3 is TGTGCCAGCAGCACGGGACAGGGGGTTGCTCAGTACTTC. It translates to CASSTGQGVAQYF.

Many counts were recorded for this clone. The chain joins TRBV5-1 to TRBJ1-1; weak D call: TRBD1 (5 bases). The CDR3 has 15 amino acids. Germline CDR1 is SGHRS and CDR2 is YFSETQ. V lost 0 bases, J lost 5 bases, and 14 bases lay in between. The CDR3: CASSLERPGGTEAFF. Here the CDR3 DNA reads TGCGCCAGCAGCTTGGAACGCCCCGGGGGGACTGAAGCTTTCTTT.

This chain joins TRBV21-1 and TRBJ2-1; the table's D call, TRBD1, has no DNA check behind it. TRBV21-1 counts as a pseudogene. The CDR3 loop spans 17 amino acids. CDR3 loop: CASSKSSCDEGENEQFF. CDR3 coding DNA: TGTGCCAGCAGCAAGAGCTCTTGTGACGAGGGGGAAAATGAGCAGTTCTTC.

The chain carries TRBV9 and TRBJ1-6, with D unclear. The CDR3 loop spans 16 amino acids. The germline CDR1 and CDR2 sequences are SGDLS and YYNGEE. The ends were cut back, 4 bases at V and 11 bases at J, with 22 bases in the middle. The CDR3 reads CASSRYSTGSTAPLHF. In DNA form, the CDR3 reads TGTGCCAGCAGCAGATACTCGACGGGCTCCACCGCACCCCTCCACTTT.

This chain uses TRBV30 with TRBJ2-1, with TRBD2 identical over 9 bases. The germline gives CDR1 GTSNPN, CDR2 SVGIG (reference sequence). The trim removed 8 bases at V and 2 bases at J, leaving 4 bases unmatched. There are 13 residues in the CDR3. CDR3 amino acids: CAGAGGAYNEQFF. The CDR3 coding sequence is TGTGCCGGAGCGGGAGGAGCCTACAATGAGCAGTTCTTC.

The CDR3 DNA reads TGTGCCAGCAGCTTGGACAGGGACACCGGGGAGCTGTTTTTT. It translates to CASSLDRDTGELFF. This chain links TRBV5-4 with TRBJ2-2; maybe TRBD1 (6 bases). Germline-derived CDR1 and CDR2 are SGHNT and YYREEE (reference sequence). The CDR3 spans 14 residues. V was cut by 0 bases and J by 3 bases, with 6 bases left in between.

This clone has at least ten counts. The chain carries TRBV6-4 and TRBJ1-6; TRBD1 agrees at 9 bases. Germline V gene data show CDR1 as MRHNA and CDR2 as SNTAGT. The CDR3 spans 16 residues. The V segment lost 6 bases and the J segment 8 bases; nucleotides outside the gene matches: 11. CDR3 in amino acids: CASRDSDRGWHSPLHF. CDR3 DNA: TGTGCCAGCAGAGATTCCGACAGGGGGTGGCATTCACCCCTCCACTTT.

This clone turned up a few times. V usage is TRBV7-9 and J usage is TRBJ1-5; tentatively, D is TRBD1 (5 bases). V was trimmed by 4 bases and J by 3 bases, leaving 16 bases between them. The CDR3 consists of 16 residues. Germline CDR1 reads SEHNR; CDR2 reads FQNEAQ (reference sequence). The DNA of the CDR3 is TGTGCCAGCAGCTCTCCATCAGGGAAGGACAATCAGCCCCAGCATTTT. The encoded protein is CASSSPSGKDNQPQHF.

This clone came up many times. The gene calls are TRBV28 and TRBJ2-7; possible D gene TRBD2, 7 bases. Germline V CDR1 and CDR2: MDHEN, SYDVKM. The CDR3 runs to 16 residues. V was pared by 7 bases and J by 0 bases, with 19 bases between. In DNA, the CDR3 is TGTGCCAGCACCCAGACCGGGGGGCCCAACTCCTACGAGCAGTACTTC. It translates to CASTQTGGPNSYEQYF.

Notes on this clone: A single base separates this from a much larger clone, so it may be a read error. The chain has TRBV2 and TRBJ2-5; D remains ambiguous. The CDR3 has 11 amino acids. Between the trimmed V and J ends, which lost 5 bases and 1 base, there was a span of 2 bases. Germline V lookup: CDR1 SNHLY, CDR2 FYNNEI. The CDR3 DNA reads TGTGCCAGCAGTACCCAAGAGACCCAGTACTTC. Translated: CASSTQETQYF.

This clone was counted a few times. The gene calls are TRBV2 and TRBJ2-1; 7 nucleotides line up with TRBD1. The V gene's germline CDR1 is SNHLY and CDR2 FYNNEI. J gave up 6 bases and V 5 bases, and 7 bases lay outside the gene matches. The CDR3 sequence is 14 residues long. The CDR3 region is CASSTGTEVNEQFF. CDR3 DNA sequence: TGTGCCAGCAGTACCGGGACAGAAGTCAATGAGCAGTTCTTC.

The count of this clone is one. The chain is built from TRBV11-2 and TRBJ2-5, with TRBD2 matching 9 bases. The CDR3 sequence is 17 residues long. Unmatched junction bases numbered 16, after V lost 6 bases and J lost 5 bases. Germline V gives CDR1 SGHAT, CDR2 FQNNGV. CDR3 nucleotide sequence: TGTGCCAGCAGAAAATCCTATGGCGGGGGGGCCCCGGAGACCCAGTACTTC. This codes for CASRKSYGGGAPETQYF.

The chain is built from TRBV9 and TRBJ1-6; 7 nucleotides match TRBD1. The CDR3 contains 16 residues. The J segment lost 5 bases and the V segment lost 4 bases, leaving 9 bases of the junction unmatched. Germline V gene data show CDR1 as SGDLS and CDR2 as YYNGEE. CDR3 amino acids: CASSHPGQWDNSPLHF. The CDR3 DNA reads TGTGCCAGCAGCCATCCGGGACAGTGGGATAATTCACCCCTCCACTTT. Full variable domain (missing parts from reference TRBV9 and TRBJ1-6): DSGVTQTPKHLITATGQRVTLRCSPRSGDLSVYWYQQSLDQGLQFLIQYYNGEERAKGNILERFSAQQFPDLHSELNLSSLELGDSALYFCASSHPGQWDNSPLHFGNGTRLTVT.

Only a few counts were recorded for this clone. This chain uses TRBV7-3 with TRBJ2-3, with 16 bases identical to TRBD2. V was pared by 4 bases and J by 6 bases, with 4 bases of the junction left unmatched. The CDR3 has 16 amino acids. CDR1 and CDR2 (germline): SGHTA, FQGTGA. The chain's CDR3 is CASSSGTSGGADTQYF. CDR3 nucleotide sequence: TGTGCCAGCAGCTCAGGGACTAGCGGGGGGGCGGATACGCAGTATTTT.

The rearrangement uses TRBV5-1 and TRBJ2-7; 7 bases are a match to TRBD1. This CDR3 spans 15 amino acids. Germline CDR1 reads SGHRS; CDR2 reads YFSETQ. V shed 1 base, J shed 5 bases, and the junction held 9 bases outside the gene matches. CDR3 in DNA: TGCGCCAGCAGCTTGAGAAGGGGGCACCGGAACGAGCAGTACTTC. It yields the protein CASSLRRGHRNEQYF.

A note on this clone: A read error may produce the germline difference seen at one junction end. As DNA, the CDR3 is TGTGCCAACAGCACGCAGGGGATTGGCGCAGATACGCAGTATTTT. It specifies CANSTQGIGADTQYF. The chain combines TRBV5-6 with TRBJ2-3; the D gene is possibly TRBD1 (6 bases). CDR3 length equals 15 residues. Germline CDR1 is SGHDT and CDR2 is YYEEEE.